The 20 T cell receptor beta chains in this list originate from one sample, sequenced in a study of T cells after yellow fever vaccination. TCRdb re-called the 5' RACE reads through MiXCR, storing one row per CDR3 protein. The profile covers 450,000 to 550,000 distinct CDR3 sequences, with 15% to 20% appearing a single time and 14% taken by the ten largest. Sequenced material: PBMCs, taken 15 days after the yellow fever booster vaccination. Receptors originate from a man aged 30 to 45 who received the YFV17D yellow fever vaccine.

CDR3 amino acids: CASSDGTNEQFF. DNA for the CDR3: TGTGCCAGCAGCGATGGGACTAATGAGCAGTTCTTC. The genes are TRBV9 and TRBJ2-1; tentatively, D is TRBD2 (6 bases). The germline V and J ends were trimmed by 3 bases and 7 bases, with 8 bases remaining between them. The germline gives CDR1 SGDLS, CDR2 YYNGEE. The CDR3 spans 12 residues.

This chain joins TRBV10-3 and TRBJ1-1, with 9 positions matching TRBD1. The ends lost 7 bases at V and 1 base at J; junction bases unmatched: 4. Germline V gives CDR1 ENHRY, CDR2 SYGVKD. This CDR3 is 14 amino acids long. Here the CDR3 DNA reads TGTGCCATCACTCCGGGACAGGGGAACACTGAAGCTTTCTTT. Protein product: CAITPGQGNTEAFF.

The J gene is TRBJ1-1, the V gene TRBV29-1; 7 bases match TRBD1. J was trimmed by 5 bases and V by 7 bases; bases with no gene match: 7. There are 12 residues in the CDR3. CDR1 SQVTM and CDR2 ANQGSEA come from the germline V gene. The CDR3 DNA reads TGCAGCGGATACAGGGGTTGGACTGAAGCTTTCTTT. Residues: CSGYRGWTEAFF.

The genes are TRBV5-1 and TRBJ2-7, with a weak D call TRBD1 (5 bases). V was shortened by 4 bases and J by 6 bases, with 17 bases between the two germline ends. From germline, CDR1 is SGHRS and CDR2 YFSETQ. The CDR3 sequence is 14 residues long. The CDR3 region has the DNA TGCGCCAGCAGCCTCGGACACCCTTTAGGCGAGCAGTACTTC. The encoded protein is CASSLGHPLGEQYF.

The chain is built from TRBV15 and TRBJ2-5; no definite D call. CDR1 LNHNV and CDR2 YYDKDF come from the germline V gene (reference sequence). The CDR3 is 14 amino acids. V was clipped by 5 bases and J by 2 bases, with 12 bases between them. The CDR3 DNA sequence: TGTGCCACCAGCCGGTCCATTTATCAAGAGACCCAGTACTTC. Protein: CATSRSIYQETQYF.

The table lists this clonotype with a few counts. The genes are TRBV18 and TRBJ1-5; no firm D call. Germline V gene data show CDR1 as KGHSH and CDR2 as LQKENI. The V end was cut by 3 bases, the J end by 6 bases, with 3 bases between. The CDR3 runs to 11 residues. Here the CDR3 DNA reads TGTGCCAGCTCACCCGTTCAGCCCCAGCATTTT. This sequence encodes CASSPVQPQHF. Full variable domain (remainder filled in from reference TRBV18 and TRBJ1-5): NAGVMQNPRHLVRRRGQEARLRCSPMKGHSHVYWYRQLPEEGLKFMVYLQKENIIDESGMPKERFSAEFPKEGPSILRIQQVVRGDSAAYFCASSPVQPQHFGDGTRLSIL.

This chain connects TRBV18 to TRBJ2-3, with 7 bases aligning to TRBD2. This CDR3 has 16 residues. Germline CDR1 KGHSH, CDR2 LQKENI. V was pared by 1 base and J by 1 base, with 5 bases of the junction left unmatched. CDR3 residues: CASSPRSGVRTDTQYF. For the CDR3, the DNA is TGTGCCAGCTCACCACGAAGCGGGGTCCGCACAGATACGCAGTATTTT.

The chain joins TRBV20-1 to TRBJ2-7; TRBD2 matches 9 bases. Germline loops: CDR1 DFQATT, CDR2 SNEGSKA (reference sequence). CDR3 size: 13 residues. With V trimmed by 6 bases and J by 0 bases, 3 bases remained unmatched. The CDR3 sequence is CSAMTSGSYEQYF. The CDR3 nucleotides are TGCAGTGCGATGACTAGCGGCTCCTACGAGCAGTACTTC.

This rearrangement joins TRBV20-1 to TRBJ2-5; D possibly corresponds to TRBD2 (6 bases). V lost 3 bases, J lost 3 bases, and 17 bases lay in between. Germline CDR1 reads DFQATT; CDR2 reads SNEGSKA (reference sequence). This CDR3 region has 15 residues. This CDR3 reads CSARGTSSAEETQYF. CDR3 coding DNA: TGCAGTGCTAGGGGGACTTCATCCGCGGAAGAGACCCAGTACTTC.

V is TRBV5-1 and J is TRBJ2-2, with TRBD2 matching 7 bases. J lost 6 bases, V lost 3 bases, and 11 bases had no gene match. The CDR3 has 16 residues. Germline V gene sequence: CDR1 SGHRS, CDR2 YFSETQ. DNA of the CDR3: TGCGCCAGCAGCTCCTCCGGGGGGAGGCCGGCCGGGGAGCTGTTTTTT. Translated, it gives CASSSSGGRPAGELFF.

Only one count was recorded for this clonotype. This chain links TRBV27 with TRBJ1-1; D is unclear. Per germline, CDR1 MNHEY and CDR2 SMNVEV (reference sequence). V lost 2 bases, J lost 6 bases, and 10 bases lay in between. The CDR3 length is 13 residues. The CDR3 coding sequence is TGTGCCAGCAGTTTACAAGGAGGCGCTGAAGCTTTCTTT. It translates to CASSLQGGAEAFF.

V gene TRBV7-2 combines with J gene TRBJ2-4; no clear D gene. The CDR3 length is 13 residues. Germline CDR1 and CDR2: SGHTA and FQGNSA. V was clipped by 10 bases and J by 3 bases, with 13 bases between them. In DNA form, the CDR3 reads TGTGCCACGGCCACACATTTCAAAAACATTCAGTACTTC. Translating it yields CATATHFKNIQYF.

The J gene is TRBJ1-4, the V gene TRBV27; D is uncertain. The V gene's germline CDR1 is MNHEY and CDR2 SMNVEV (reference sequence). The CDR3 extends over 12 amino acids. The V and J ends lost 6 bases and 8 bases respectively, with 10 bases between them. CDR3 in amino acids: CASRTGMEKLFF. CDR3 coding DNA: TGTGCCAGCAGGACGGGAATGGAAAAACTGTTTTTT.

V gene TRBV9 combines with J gene TRBJ2-7; unclear D gene. The length of the CDR3 is 15 residues. V gave up 4 bases and J gave up 4 bases, with 18 bases separating them. Germline CDR1 reads SGDLS; CDR2 reads YYNGEE. The CDR3 sequence is CASSPSATSSYEQYF. The DNA for the CDR3 is TGTGCCAGCAGCCCGTCTGCGACATCTTCTTACGAGCAGTACTTC.

The chain employs TRBV4-3 and TRBJ2-1, with 8 bases identical to TRBD2. CDR3 length equals 16 residues. V lost 0 bases and J lost 9; bases outside the gene matches: 10. Looked up from germline, CDR1 is LGHNA and CDR2 is YSLEER. The CDR3 bases are TGCGCCAGCAGCCAAGATCGACCGGGAGGGCCTTCTGAGCAGTTCTTC. Protein sequence: CASSQDRPGGPSEQFF.

The chain joins TRBV2 to TRBJ1-6, with TRBD1 identical over 10 bases. Germline trimming cut 6 bases from V and 7 bases from J; bases unmatched to any gene: 9. The CDR3 extends over 16 amino acids. CDR1 SNHLY and CDR2 FYNNEI come from the germline V gene. CDR3 sequence reads: CASRPGTGVGNSPLHF. In DNA form, the CDR3 reads TGTGCCAGCAGACCCGGGACAGGGGTGGGAAATTCACCCCTCCACTTT.

CDR3 amino acids: CASSIAATKQFF. In DNA, the CDR3 is TGTGCCAGTAGTATTGCGGCCACAAAGCAGTTCTTC. This chain uses TRBV19 with TRBJ2-1; D unresolved. There are 12 residues in the CDR3. V lost 3 bases and J lost 11, with 11 bases in between. The germline V gene encodes CDR1 LNHDA and CDR2 SQIVND (reference sequence).

In regard to this clonotype: A read error may produce the germline difference seen at one junction end. The chain recombines TRBV6-5 with TRBJ2-5; 7 nucleotides match TRBD2. This CDR3 has 15 residues. Looked up from germline, CDR1 is MNHEY and CDR2 is SVGAGI. This chain's CDR3 is CASSYSFGLGPPYNF. The CDR3 DNA sequence: TGTGCCAGCAGTTACTCTTTCGGACTAGGCCCCCCCTATAACTTC.

With regard to this clonotype: This may arise from a read error, as a much more abundant clone is one base away. This chain connects TRBV3-1 to TRBJ2-5; the match to TRBD2 covers 10 bases. The CDR3 has 15 residues. V shed 3 bases and J 4 bases; nucleotides not matched to a gene: 5. The germline CDR1 and CDR2 sequences are LGHDT and YNNKEL (reference sequence). CDR3 amino acids: CASSHPRTSGETQYF. CDR3 in DNA: TGTGCCAGCAGCCATCCCCGGACTAGCGGAGAGACCCAGTACTTC.

This chain links TRBV29-1 with TRBJ2-3; TRBD1 might be the D (6 bases). The V end was cut by 7 bases, the J end by 2 bases, with 16 bases between. The CDR3 loop spans 14 amino acids. Germline assignment: CDR1 SQVTM and CDR2 ANQGSEA. The CDR3 loop is CSAPPGVSTDTQYF. The CDR3 DNA is TGCAGCGCTCCGCCAGGGGTGTCCACAGATACGCAGTATTTT.